These 14 T cell receptor beta chains originate from one sample sequenced in a study of technical replicates of blood from a handful of donors. The method was immunoSEQ multiplex PCR; TCRdb's version includes in-frame clones alone and lacks a portion of them. The sample carries 80,000 or so clones, 95% to 98% recorded once. The material sequenced was T cells isolated from PBMCs. The receptors stem from a human donor in good health.

The chain employs TRBV6-5 and TRBJ2-2, with D hard to call. CDR3 length equals 12 residues. From germline, CDR1 is MNHEY and CDR2 SVGAGI. V shed 10 bases and J shed 4 bases, with 10 bases lying between them. CDR3 sequence: CATSTGTGELFF. The CDR3 nucleotides read TGTGCCACCTCTACCGGCACCGGGGAGCTGTTTTTT.

This clone appeared once. This chain joins TRBV27 and TRBJ1-1, with D unresolved. V was pared by 6 bases and J by 0 bases, with 14 bases between. This CDR3 is built from 15 residues. The germline V gene has CDR1 MNHEY and CDR2 SMNVEV (reference sequence). This CDR3 reads CASRFIEAMNTEAFF. Written as DNA, the CDR3 is TGTGCCAGCAGGTTTATCGAGGCGATGAACACTGAAGCTTTCTTT.

The V gene is TRBV10-3, the J gene TRBJ2-1; 8 nucleotides line up with TRBD1. The junction had 12 bases not matched to a gene; V was cut back by 4 bases and J by 7 bases. The CDR3 contains 16 residues. The germline CDR1 and CDR2 sequences are ENHRY and SYGVKD. The CDR3 region is CAISAEGTGSSNEQFF. CDR3 nucleotides: TGTGCCATCAGTGCGGAGGGGACAGGATCTTCAAATGAGCAGTTCTTC.

The genes are TRBV4-1 and TRBJ1-4; 7 bases align to TRBD1. CDR1 is MGHRA and CDR2 is YSYEKL in the germline V gene. V gave up 3 bases and J gave up 6 bases; unmatched junction bases: 10. The CDR3 consists of 16 residues. CDR3 nucleotides: TGCGCCAGCAGCCATAATTCCCGGGACAGATATGAAAAACTGTTTTTT. Translating gives CASSHNSRDRYEKLFF.

The rearrangement joins TRBV5-6 to TRBJ1-4, with D uncertain. This CDR3 has 13 amino acids. Germline values: CDR1 SGHDT, CDR2 YYEEEE. V was cut by 3 bases and J by 7 bases, with 10 bases left in between. CDR3 sequence: CASSSAGIEKLFF. For the CDR3, the DNA is TGTGCCAGCAGCTCTGCCGGGATTGAAAAACTGTTTTTT.

V is TRBV10-3 and J is TRBJ2-2, with TRBD2 as a possible D gene (6 bases). Per germline, CDR1 ENHRY and CDR2 SYGVKD. Trimming took 6 bases from V and 6 from J, leaving 11 bases between them. This CDR3 is built from 13 residues. The CDR3 protein is CAISPGEAGELFF. The CDR3 DNA is TGTGCCATCAGCCCTGGGGAGGCCGGGGAGCTGTTTTTT.

The chain couples TRBV11-2 to TRBJ2-2, with TRBD2 matching 7 bases. There are 16 residues in the CDR3. CDR1 is SGHAT and CDR2 is FQNNGV in the germline V gene. The J segment lost 2 bases and the V segment lost 3 bases, leaving 6 bases of the junction unmatched. CDR3: CASSFGASGNTGELFF. CDR3 sequence (DNA): TGTGCCAGCAGCTTTGGGGCTAGCGGTAACACCGGGGAGCTGTTTTTT. Together with reference TRBV11-2 and TRBJ2-2, the CDR3 gives the full variable domain: EAGVAQSPRYKIIEKRQSVAFWCNPISGHATLYWYQQILGQGPKLLIQFQNNGVVDDSQLPKDRFSAERLKGVDSTLKIQPAKLEDSAVYLCASSFGASGNTGELFFGEGSRLTVL.

This rearrangement joins TRBV30 to TRBJ2-3, with a tentative D call TRBD2 (5 bases). Germline-derived CDR1 and CDR2 are GTSNPN and SVGIG (reference sequence). This CDR3 region has 12 residues. Between the trimmed V and J ends, which lost 2 bases and 4 bases, there was a span of 7 bases. CDR3 loop: CAWSHGADTQYF. The CDR3 nucleotides are TGTGCCTGGAGTCACGGGGCAGATACGCAGTATTTT. The complete variable domain, with remaining parts taken from reference TRBV30 and TRBJ2-3, reads SQTIHQWPATLVQPVGSPLSLECTVEGTSNPNLYWYRQAAGRGLQLLFYSVGIGQISSEVPQNLSASRPQDRQFILSSKKLLLSDSGFYLCAWSHGADTQYFGPGTRLTVL.

The rearrangement links TRBV5-4 to TRBJ1-1, with D maybe TRBD1 (5 bases). The V end lost 0 bases, the J end lost 3 bases, and 9 bases lay between the germline ends. CDR3 length: 14 residues. Germline V lookup: CDR1 SGHNT, CDR2 YYREEE (reference sequence). CDR3 in DNA: TGTGCCAGCAGCTTGGCCACAGGTTACACTGAAGCTTTCTTT. It encodes CASSLATGYTEAFF.

For the CDR3, the DNA is TGTGCCAGCAGCTTAATTAGGGGCATACCTATCGGCAATCAGCCCCAGCATTTT. As protein: CASSLIRGIPIGNQPQHF. The rearrangement uses TRBV7-3 and TRBJ1-5; D perhaps matches TRBD1 (5 bases). CDR3 length: 18 residues. V was shortened by 1 base and J by 2 bases, with 18 bases between the two germline ends. Germline assignment: CDR1 SGHTA and CDR2 FQGTGA.

This sequence joins TRBV19 and TRBJ1-5; perhaps TRBD1 as D (5 bases). V lost 3 bases and J lost 1, with 7 bases in between. The CDR3 has 14 residues. Germline V gene sequence: CDR1 LNHDA, CDR2 SQIVND (reference sequence). The CDR3 region is CASSMGGSNQPQHF. Written as DNA, the CDR3 is TGTGCCAGTAGTATGGGGGGAAGCAATCAGCCCCAGCATTTT.

The gene calls are TRBV28 and TRBJ1-1, with TRBD1 matching 7 bases. With 6 bases clipped from V and 0 bases from J, the junction kept 4 bases outside the gene matches. The CDR3 sequence is 14 residues long. CDR1 is MDHEN, CDR2 SYDVKM, per germline. CDR3 residues: CASSRQGLNTEAFF. In DNA, the CDR3 is TGTGCCAGCAGCCGACAGGGACTGAACACTGAAGCTTTCTTT.

V gene TRBV27 combines with J gene TRBJ1-2; D is undetermined. Germline loops: CDR1 MNHEY, CDR2 SMNVEV (reference sequence). The CDR3 has 12 residues. V was cut by 7 bases and J by 8 bases, with 14 bases left in between. DNA for the CDR3: TGTGCCAGCAAAACGGTCGGGGAGGGCTACACCTTC. Translation: CASKTVGEGYTF.

The V gene is TRBV6-5, the J gene TRBJ2-1; D is possibly TRBD2 (6 bases). Trimming removed 6 bases at V and 0 bases at J, with 12 bases between. Germline lookup yields CDR1 MNHEY and CDR2 SVGAGI. This CDR3 has 15 residues. This CDR3 reads CASSLAESSYNEQFF. CDR3 sequence (DNA): TGTGCCAGCAGCTTAGCGGAGAGCTCCTACAATGAGCAGTTCTTC.